A selection of T cell receptor beta chains follows, all from one sample in a study of control samples from healthy donors and cancer patients. Produced via immunoSEQ multiplex PCR; TCRdb's table is partial and in-frame only. The sample includes around 130,000 clones, approximately 87% seen only once; the top ten take about 12%. The sample taken for sequencing was blood. These receptors came from a man under 40 in good health. CDR3s include the opening cysteine and the closing phenylalanine or tryptophan. The D gene is left open where the match is weak. A clone size is listed for some rows: how often the clone was seen (once, few, many), or a class if it is expanded.

TRBV27	.	.	TRBJ2-3	CASRFLSTDTQYF	TGTGCCAGCAGGTTCCTCTCGACAGATACGCAGTATTTT
TRBV7-9	.	.	TRBJ1-6	CASRGREKINSPLHF	TGTGCCAGCAGGGGCCGGGAGAAGATTAATTCACCCCTCCACTTT
TRBV6-4	.	.	TRBJ2-1	CASSPGYGEQFF	TGTGCCAGCAGCCCAGGGTACGGTGAGCAGTTCTTC
TRBV30	.	.	TRBJ1-4	CAWSTRVDEKLFF	TGTGCCTGGAGTACCAGGGTCGACGAAAAACTGTTTTTT
TRBV9	once	.	TRBJ1-2	CASSARDGAYGYTF	TGTGCCAGCAGCGCCCGGGACGGGGCCTATGGCTACACCTTC
TRBV29-1	.	.	TRBJ1-2	CSVEQGPSYGYTF	TGCAGCGTTGAGCAGGGCCCTAGCTATGGCTACACCTTC
TRBV24-1	.	.	TRBJ1-3	CATSELNGNTIYF	TGTGCCACCAGTGAACTCAACGGAAACACCATATATTTT
TRBV2	.	TRBD1	TRBJ1-4	CASSVGQGGEKLFF	TGTGCCAGCAGTGTCGGACAGGGAGGAGAAAAACTGTTTTTT
TRBV5-1	.	TRBD1	TRBJ1-4	CASSKPRTGANEKLFF	TGCGCCAGCAGCAAACCAAGGACAGGGGCTAATGAAAAACTGTTTTTT
TRBV7-6	.	.	TRBJ1-1	CASSWTEGNTEAFF	TGTGCCAGCAGCTGGACAGAGGGGAACACTGAAGCTTTCTTT
TRBV27	.	.	TRBJ2-3	CASSRTGSSTDTQYF	TGTGCCAGCAGTCGGACTGGTTCTAGCACAGATACGCAGTATTTT
TRBV7-8	once	.	TRBJ1-3	CASSFRTGNTIYF	TGTGCCAGCAGCTTCCGGACGGGAAACACCATATATTTT
TRBV9	.	.	TRBJ2-3	CASSVSVGRFDRTDTQYF	TGTGCCAGCAGCGTAAGCGTAGGTAGGTTTGACAGGACAGATACGCAGTATTTT
TRBV2	.	.	TRBJ1-3	CASSIGTIIPNTIYF	TGTGCCAGCAGTATCGGGACGATCATCCCAAACACCATATATTTT
TRBV11-3	.	TRBD1	TRBJ1-1	CASSVTGSGTEAFF	TGTGCCAGCAGCGTGACAGGGTCGGGGACTGAAGCTTTCTTT
TRBV3-1/TRBV3-2	.	.	TRBJ2-6	CASSQRGVGANVLTF	TGTGCCAGCAGCCAAAGGGGGGTTGGGGCCAACGTCCTGACTTTC
TRBV25-1	.	TRBD1	TRBJ2-2	CTSSEPTGTAGELFF	TGTACCAGCAGTGAACCGACAGGGACGGCCGGGGAGCTGTTTTTT
TRBV19	.	TRBD1	TRBJ2-3	CASSIGDRGPDTQYF	TGTGCCAGTAGTATAGGAGACAGGGGGCCAGATACGCAGTATTTT
TRBV24-1	.	.	TRBJ2-2	CATSDSLTGELFF	TGTGCCACCAGTGATTCTCTCACCGGGGAGCTGTTTTTT
TRBV19	.	.	TRBJ1-3	CASSPPDRISGNTIYF	TGTGCCAGTAGTCCCCCGGACCGTATCTCTGGAAACACCATATATTTT